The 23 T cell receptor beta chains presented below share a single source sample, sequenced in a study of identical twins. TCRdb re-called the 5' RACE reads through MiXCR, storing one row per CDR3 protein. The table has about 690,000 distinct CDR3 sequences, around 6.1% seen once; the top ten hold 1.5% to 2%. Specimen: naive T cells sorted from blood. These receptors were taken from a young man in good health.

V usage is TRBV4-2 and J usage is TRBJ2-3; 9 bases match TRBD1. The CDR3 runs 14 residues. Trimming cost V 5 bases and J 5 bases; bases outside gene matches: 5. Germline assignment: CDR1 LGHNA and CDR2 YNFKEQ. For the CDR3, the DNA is TGTGCCAGCAGCGGCCGACAGGGGGAAGATACGCAGTATTTT. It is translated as CASSGRQGEDTQYF.

CDR3 sequence (DNA): TGTGCCACCCGACAGCAAGAGACCCAGTACTTC. Translating gives CATRQQETQYF. This sequence joins TRBV19 and TRBJ2-5; possible D gene TRBD1, 5 bases. Per the germline V gene, CDR1 is LNHDA and CDR2 is SQIVND (reference sequence). This CDR3 is built from 11 residues. V was clipped by 10 bases and J by 2 bases, with 8 bases between them.

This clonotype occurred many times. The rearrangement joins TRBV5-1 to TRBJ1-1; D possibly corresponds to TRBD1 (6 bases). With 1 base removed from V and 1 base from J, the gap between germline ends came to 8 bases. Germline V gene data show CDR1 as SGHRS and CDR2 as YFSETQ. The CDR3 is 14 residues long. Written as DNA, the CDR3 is TGCGCCAGCAGCTTGACAGGGACGAACACTGAAGCTTTCTTT. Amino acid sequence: CASSLTGTNTEAFF. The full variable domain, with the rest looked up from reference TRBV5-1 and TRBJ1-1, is KAGVTQTPRYLIKTRGQQVTLSCSPISGHRSVSWYQQTPGQGLQFLFEYFSETQRNKGNFPGRFSGRQFSNSRSEMNVSTLELGDSALYLCASSLTGTNTEAFFGQGTRLTVV.

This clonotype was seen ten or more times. The CDR3 coding sequence is TGCAGTGCTGGATTGGGACACGGGGGACAAGGGCCCCAGCATTTT. It specifies CSAGLGHGGQGPQHF. This rearrangement joins TRBV20-1 to TRBJ1-5, with a possible D match to TRBD1 (6 bases). V dropped 5 bases and J dropped 9 bases, with 23 bases sitting between them. The CDR3 is made up of 15 amino acids. Germline V lookup: CDR1 DFQATT, CDR2 SNEGSKA (reference sequence).

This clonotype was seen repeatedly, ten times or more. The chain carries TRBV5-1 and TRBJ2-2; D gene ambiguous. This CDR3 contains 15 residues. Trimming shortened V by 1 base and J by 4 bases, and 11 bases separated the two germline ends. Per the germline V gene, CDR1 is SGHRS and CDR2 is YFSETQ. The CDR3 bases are TGCGCCAGCAGCTTGACCAGGCTCTCCACCGGGGAGCTGTTTTTT. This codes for CASSLTRLSTGELFF.

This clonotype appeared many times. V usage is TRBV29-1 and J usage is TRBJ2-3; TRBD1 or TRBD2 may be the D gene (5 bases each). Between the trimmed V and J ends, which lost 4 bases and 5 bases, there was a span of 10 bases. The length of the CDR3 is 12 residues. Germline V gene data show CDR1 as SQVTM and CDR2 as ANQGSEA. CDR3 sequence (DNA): TGCAGCGTTGGGGACGGACGAGATACGCAGTATTTT. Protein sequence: CSVGDGRDTQYF.

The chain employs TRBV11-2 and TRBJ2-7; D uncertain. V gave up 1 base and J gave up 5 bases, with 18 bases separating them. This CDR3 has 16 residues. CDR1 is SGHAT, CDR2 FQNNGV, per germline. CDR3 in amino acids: CASSLGWSGLSHEQYV. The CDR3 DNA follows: TGTGCCAGCAGCTTAGGATGGTCTGGGCTCAGCCACGAGCAGTACGTC.

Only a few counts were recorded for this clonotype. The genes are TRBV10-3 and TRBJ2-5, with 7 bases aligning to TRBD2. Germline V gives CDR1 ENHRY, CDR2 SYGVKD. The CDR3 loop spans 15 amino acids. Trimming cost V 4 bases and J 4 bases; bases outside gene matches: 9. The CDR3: CAISGGGGIAETQYF. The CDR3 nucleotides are TGTGCCATCAGTGGAGGCGGGGGAATCGCAGAGACCCAGTACTTC.

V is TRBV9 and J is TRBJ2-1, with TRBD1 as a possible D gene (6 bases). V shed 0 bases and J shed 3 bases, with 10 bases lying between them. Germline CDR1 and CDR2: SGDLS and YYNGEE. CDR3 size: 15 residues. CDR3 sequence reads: CASSVGRGFYNEQFF. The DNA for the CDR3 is TGTGCCAGCAGCGTAGGCAGGGGCTTCTACAATGAGCAGTTCTTC.

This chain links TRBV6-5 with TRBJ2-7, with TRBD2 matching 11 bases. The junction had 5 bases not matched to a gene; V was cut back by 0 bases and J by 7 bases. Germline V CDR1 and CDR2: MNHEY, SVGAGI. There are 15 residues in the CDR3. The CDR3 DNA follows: TGTGCCAGCAGTTACTCTTTAGCGGGAGGGAGGGAGCAGTACTTC. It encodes CASSYSLAGGREQYF.

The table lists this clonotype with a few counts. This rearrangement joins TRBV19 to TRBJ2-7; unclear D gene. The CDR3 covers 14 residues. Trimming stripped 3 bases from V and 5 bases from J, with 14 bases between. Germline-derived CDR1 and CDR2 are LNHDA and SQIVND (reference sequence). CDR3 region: CASSISPYGNEQYF. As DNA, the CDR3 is TGTGCCAGTAGTATTTCCCCCTACGGTAACGAGCAGTACTTC.

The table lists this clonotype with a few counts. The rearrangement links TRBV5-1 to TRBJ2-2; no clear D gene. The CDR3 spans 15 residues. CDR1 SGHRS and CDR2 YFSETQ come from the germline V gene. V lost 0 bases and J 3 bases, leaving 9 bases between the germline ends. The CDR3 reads CASSLAGRDTGELFF. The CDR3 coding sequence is TGCGCCAGCAGCTTGGCCGGCAGAGACACCGGGGAGCTGTTTTTT.

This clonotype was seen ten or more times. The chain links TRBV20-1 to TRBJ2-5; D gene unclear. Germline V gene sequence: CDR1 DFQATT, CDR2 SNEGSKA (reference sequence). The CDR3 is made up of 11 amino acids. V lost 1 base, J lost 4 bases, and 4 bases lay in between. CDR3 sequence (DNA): TGCAGTGCTAGAGGCCTAGAGACCCAGTACTTC. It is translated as CSARGLETQYF.

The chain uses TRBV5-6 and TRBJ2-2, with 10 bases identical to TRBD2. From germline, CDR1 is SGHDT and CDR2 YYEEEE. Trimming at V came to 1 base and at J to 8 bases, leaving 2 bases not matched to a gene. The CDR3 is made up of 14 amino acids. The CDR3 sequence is CASSLPSGSGELFF. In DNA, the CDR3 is TGTGCCAGCAGCTTGCCTAGCGGGAGTGGGGAGCTGTTTTTT.

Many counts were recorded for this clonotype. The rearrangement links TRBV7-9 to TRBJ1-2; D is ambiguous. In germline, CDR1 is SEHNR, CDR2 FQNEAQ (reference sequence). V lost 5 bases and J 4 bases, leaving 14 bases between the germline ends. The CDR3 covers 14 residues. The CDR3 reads CASSRITDSYGYTF. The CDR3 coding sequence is TGTGCCAGCAGCCGGATTACAGACTCCTATGGCTACACCTTC.

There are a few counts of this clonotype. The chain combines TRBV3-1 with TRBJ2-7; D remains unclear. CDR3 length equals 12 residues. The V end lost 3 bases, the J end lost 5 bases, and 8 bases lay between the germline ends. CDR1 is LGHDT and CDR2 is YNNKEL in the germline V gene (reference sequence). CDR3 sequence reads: CASSHQPNEQYF. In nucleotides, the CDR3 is TGTGCCAGCAGCCACCAGCCAAACGAGCAGTACTTC.

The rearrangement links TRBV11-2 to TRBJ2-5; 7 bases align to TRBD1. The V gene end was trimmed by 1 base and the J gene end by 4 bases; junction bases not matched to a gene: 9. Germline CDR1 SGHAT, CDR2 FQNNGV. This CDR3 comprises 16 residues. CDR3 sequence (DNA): TGTGCCAGCAGCTTAGTGGGGGACAGCAAGCGAGAGACCCAGTACTTC. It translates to CASSLVGDSKRETQYF.

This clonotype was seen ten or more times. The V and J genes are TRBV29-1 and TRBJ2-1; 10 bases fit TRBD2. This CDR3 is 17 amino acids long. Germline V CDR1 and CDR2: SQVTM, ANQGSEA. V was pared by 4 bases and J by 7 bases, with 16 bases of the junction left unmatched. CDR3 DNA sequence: TGCAGCGTTGGCCACGGGAGCGGGACTAGCGTTCTAAATGAGCAGTTCTTC. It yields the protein CSVGHGSGTSVLNEQFF.

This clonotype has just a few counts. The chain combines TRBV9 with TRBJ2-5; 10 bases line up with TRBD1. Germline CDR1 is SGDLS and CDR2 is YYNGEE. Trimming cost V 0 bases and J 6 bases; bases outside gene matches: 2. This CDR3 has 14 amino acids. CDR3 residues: CASSVGQGAKTQYF. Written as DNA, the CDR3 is TGTGCCAGCAGCGTAGGACAGGGGGCAAAGACCCAGTACTTC.

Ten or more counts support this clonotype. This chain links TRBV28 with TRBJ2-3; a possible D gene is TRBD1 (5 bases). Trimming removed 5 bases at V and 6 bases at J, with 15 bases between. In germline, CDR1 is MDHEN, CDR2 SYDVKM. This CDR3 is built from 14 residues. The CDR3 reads CASSTPIGADTQYF. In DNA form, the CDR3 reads TGTGCCAGCAGTACGCCCATTGGGGCGGATACGCAGTATTTT.

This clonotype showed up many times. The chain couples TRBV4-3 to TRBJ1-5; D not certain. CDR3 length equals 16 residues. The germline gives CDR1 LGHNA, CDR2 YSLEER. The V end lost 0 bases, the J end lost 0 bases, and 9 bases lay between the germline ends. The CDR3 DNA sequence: TGCGCCAGCAGCCAAGATTCCGGGGATAGCAATCAGCCCCAGCATTTT. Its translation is CASSQDSGDSNQPQHF.

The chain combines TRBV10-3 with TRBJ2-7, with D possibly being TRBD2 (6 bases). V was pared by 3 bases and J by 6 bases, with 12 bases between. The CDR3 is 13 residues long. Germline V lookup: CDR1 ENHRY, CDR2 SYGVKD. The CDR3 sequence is CAISERSGVEQYF. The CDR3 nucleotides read TGTGCCATCAGTGAAAGGTCGGGGGTCGAGCAGTACTTC.

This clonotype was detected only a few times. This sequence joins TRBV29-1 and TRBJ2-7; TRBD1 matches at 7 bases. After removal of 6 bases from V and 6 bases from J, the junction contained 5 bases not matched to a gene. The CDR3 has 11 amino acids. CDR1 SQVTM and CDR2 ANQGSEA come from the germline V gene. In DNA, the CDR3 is TGCAGCGTACGACAGGGCCGCGAGCAGTACTTC. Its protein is CSVRQGREQYF.